This TCR beta chain was sequenced in a study of shared clonotypes between healthy human individuals. As for the study in general: Researchers assigned three CD4 naive, three CD4 memory, two CD8 naive and one CD8 memory plate to each donor. The study's findings and limits: Larger estimated richness was generally recorded for naive subsets relative to memory subsets.

Adults of Caucasian background living in Nashville, Tennessee made up all donors. CCR7-negative CD45RA+ TemRA cells were combined with CD45RO+ cells to form CD8 memory. Per the germline V gene, CDR1 is MNHNS and CDR2 is SASEGT. This CDR3 comprises 14 residues. V gave up 4 bases and J gave up 0 bases, with 7 bases separating them. Repertoires were generated with immunoSEQ multiplex PCR, while TCRdb's copy carries only in-frame clones and drops some. The top ten hold approximately 23% of the sample, which has under 120,000 clones, about 70% seen once. Concerning this clone itself: The antigen is not known.

The source is a young woman in good health. The material sequenced was memory CD8+ T cells sorted from blood. Subset denoted: CD45RO+ cells pooled with CCR7-negative TemRA cells. This sequence joins TRBV6-1 and TRBJ1-5, with unresolved D. CDR3 bases: TGTGCCAGCAGTGTTCAATATAGCAATCAGCCCCAGCATTTT. Residues: CASSVQYSNQPQHF.